The 14 T cell receptor beta chains in this list originate from one sample, sequenced in a study of blood T cell repertoires in COVID-19. The method was immunoSEQ multiplex PCR; TCRdb's version includes in-frame clones alone and lacks a portion of them. The profile shows about 320,000 clones, roughly nine tenths of them singletons. Sample: PBMCs or T cells enriched from blood (not recorded which). The receptor source for this set is a man in his fifties or sixties who had recovered from COVID-19.

The rearrangement uses TRBV18 and TRBJ2-7, with TRBD2 as a possible D gene (5 bases). V was clipped by 2 bases and J by 4 bases, with 15 bases between them. This CDR3 has 15 amino acids. Looked up from germline, CDR1 is KGHSH and CDR2 is LQKENI. CDR3 region: CASSPYGGFGYEQYF. Written as DNA, the CDR3 is TGTGCCAGCTCACCATATGGCGGGTTCGGGTACGAGCAGTACTTC.

The chain recombines TRBV27 with TRBJ1-6, with TRBD1 identical over 9 bases. Per germline, CDR1 MNHEY and CDR2 SMNVEV (reference sequence). This CDR3 has 17 residues. The V and J ends lost 5 bases and 2 bases, in that order; junction bases with no gene match: 7. CDR3 DNA sequence: TGTGCCAGCAGTGTCAAGACAGGGGGTACCTATAATTCACCCCTCCACTTT. Protein sequence: CASSVKTGGTYNSPLHF.

The rearrangement joins TRBV27 to TRBJ2-1; D may be TRBD1 (6 bases). The CDR3 spans 13 residues. V was shortened by 6 bases and J by 6 bases, with 12 bases between the two germline ends. Germline-derived CDR1 and CDR2 are MNHEY and SMNVEV (reference sequence). CDR3 protein: CASSPTGSNEQFF. As DNA, the CDR3 is TGTGCCAGCAGCCCTACAGGGTCCAATGAGCAGTTCTTC.

The rearrangement links TRBV4-3 to TRBJ1-1; D perhaps matches TRBD1 (5 bases). CDR1 LGHNA and CDR2 YSLEER come from the germline V gene. Deletions cut 0 bases from V and 4 bases from J, with 12 bases between. The CDR3 covers 15 residues. CDR3 in DNA: TGCGCCAGCAGCCAAGATGGGTACGGGGGCACTGAAGCTTTCTTT. This encodes CASSQDGYGGTEAFF.

The chain couples TRBV3-1 (or the pseudogene TRBV3-2) to TRBJ2-1, with a possible D match to TRBD2 (6 bases). CDR3 size: 16 residues. The germline gives CDR1 LGHDT, CDR2 YNNKEL (reference sequence). Between the trimmed V and J ends, which lost 2 bases and 7 bases, there was a span of 18 bases. CDR3 nucleotide sequence: TGTGCCAGCAGCCAACCAGGCGGGGTCGGAAGGAATGAGCAGTTCTTC. It yields the protein CASSQPGGVGRNEQFF.

This sequence joins TRBV5-4 and TRBJ2-1, with 13 bases matching TRBD2. J lost 10 bases, V lost 4 bases, and 8 bases had no gene match. This CDR3 is built from 15 residues. CDR1 and CDR2 (germline): SGHNT, YYREEE (reference sequence). Here the CDR3 reads CASSPTSGRREEQFF. CDR3 DNA sequence: TGTGCCAGCAGCCCGACTAGCGGGAGGAGGGAAGAGCAGTTCTTC.

The gene calls are TRBV19 and TRBJ1-5, with unresolved D. Germline assignment: CDR1 LNHDA and CDR2 SQIVND (reference sequence). V lost 5 bases and J lost 1, with 12 bases in between. The CDR3 has 15 amino acids. The DNA for the CDR3 is TGTGCCAGTAGTCTCCGGGAGAACAGCAATCAGCCCCAGCATTTT. Its translation: CASSLRENSNQPQHF.

The chain is built from TRBV19 and TRBJ2-7, with TRBD1 matching over 12 bases. From germline, CDR1 is LNHDA and CDR2 SQIVND (reference sequence). The V segment lost 5 bases and the J segment 3 bases; nucleotides outside the gene matches: 5. The length of the CDR3 is 15 residues. The CDR3 protein is CASSGRDRGHYEQYF. CDR3 in DNA: TGTGCCAGTAGTGGCCGGGACAGGGGGCACTACGAGCAGTACTTC. The full variable domain, completed using reference TRBV19 and TRBJ2-7, is DGGITQSPKYLFRKEGQNVTLSCEQNLNHDAMYWYRQDPGQGLRLIYYSQIVNDFQKGDIAEGYSVSREKKESFPLTVTSAQKNPTAFYLCASSGRDRGHYEQYFGPGTRLTVT.

CDR3 protein: CASSVDGRVFTF. Here the CDR3 DNA reads TGTGCCAGCAGCGTAGACGGCAGGGTGTTCACCTTC. V and J are TRBV9 and TRBJ1-2; maybe TRBD1 (5 bases). From germline, CDR1 is SGDLS and CDR2 YYNGEE. The CDR3 consists of 12 residues. Trimming removed 0 bases from V and 13 bases from J, with 13 bases in between.

This chain joins TRBV30 and TRBJ2-3; TRBD1 matches 7 bases. CDR1 and CDR2 from the germline V gene are GTSNPN and SVGIG (reference sequence). J was trimmed by 9 bases and V by 7 bases; bases with no gene match: 10. This CDR3 spans 12 amino acids. The CDR3 DNA reads as TGTGCCTTACAGGGGCCTGGGCGGACGCAGTATTTT. Protein product: CALQGPGRTQYF. The entire variable domain, with the rest obtained from reference TRBV30 and TRBJ2-3, is as follows: SQTIHQWPATLVQPVGSPLSLECTVEGTSNPNLYWYRQAAGRGLQLLFYSVGIGQISSEVPQNLSASRPQDRQFILSSKKLLLSDSGFYLCALQGPGRTQYFGPGTRLTVL.

This chain links TRBV5-1 with TRBJ1-1; D uncertain. CDR1 is SGHRS and CDR2 is YFSETQ in the germline V gene. V was cut by 0 bases and J by 3 bases, with 6 bases left in between. This CDR3 contains 13 residues. CDR3 amino acids: CASSLDRHTEAFF. The CDR3 coding sequence is TGCGCCAGCAGCTTGGACAGACACACTGAAGCTTTCTTT.

The chain combines TRBV28 with TRBJ1-6; 7 nucleotides agree with TRBD1. The CDR3 has 14 amino acids. The V and J ends lost 3 bases and 9 bases, in that order; junction bases with no gene match: 5. Germline V gene sequence: CDR1 MDHEN, CDR2 SYDVKM. The CDR3 coding sequence is TGTGCCAGCAGTTTTTTCGCAGGGGGTTCACCCCTCCACTTT. Its protein product is CASSFFAGGSPLHF.

There are a few counts of this clone. The CDR3 sequence is CASSDSRAEPSSGYTF. The DNA of the CDR3 is TGTGCCAGCAGTGATAGTAGAGCGGAGCCGTCGTCTGGCTACACCTTC. The rearrangement joins TRBV2 to TRBJ1-2, with unresolved D. The CDR3 extends over 16 amino acids. In germline, CDR1 is SNHLY, CDR2 FYNNEI. The V and J ends lost 3 bases and 7 bases respectively, with 21 bases between them.

This clone appeared a single time. Written as DNA, the CDR3 is TGTGCCAGCAGCTTGGGGAGGGCCGCTGAAGCTTTCTTT. It codes for CASSLGRAAEAFF. The J gene is TRBJ1-1, the V gene TRBV5-4; D is ambiguous. This CDR3 has 13 amino acids. Germline V gives CDR1 SGHNT, CDR2 YYREEE (reference sequence). Between the trimmed V and J ends, which lost 0 bases and 6 bases, there was a span of 9 bases.